One sample yielded the 9 T cell receptor beta chains listed below, sequenced in a study of T cell responses to AZD1222 COVID-19 vaccine. TCRdb's copy holds only in-frame clones and misses some; the assay was immunoSEQ multiplex PCR. The sample gives 150,000 or so clones, 90% to 95% of which show up once; 0.64% is in the top ten. Specimen: peripheral blood, collected on day 0 of AZD1222 vaccination. The source of these receptors is an adult in good health.

CDR3 residues: CASRRNRGPYNEQFF. The CDR3 nucleotides are TGTGCCAGCAGGCGGAACAGGGGACCCTACAATGAGCAGTTCTTC. The J gene is TRBJ2-1, the V gene TRBV28; the match to TRBD1 covers 7 bases. With 6 bases clipped from V and 2 bases from J, the junction kept 7 bases outside the gene matches. This CDR3 is 15 amino acids long. Germline V CDR1 and CDR2: MDHEN, SYDVKM.

The genes are TRBV4-1 and TRBJ2-5, with TRBD1 matching 11 bases. The CDR3 contains 16 residues. Germline V gene lookup returns CDR1 MGHRA and CDR2 YSYEKL. V shed 4 bases, J shed 5 bases, and the junction held 9 bases outside the gene matches. CDR3 nucleotide sequence: TGCGCCAGCAGCCTGACCGGGACAGGGGGGTGGGAGACCCAGTACTTC. It is translated as CASSLTGTGGWETQYF.

V is TRBV19 and J is TRBJ1-4; the match to TRBD1 covers 8 bases. The V gene's germline CDR1 is LNHDA and CDR2 SQIVND (reference sequence). This CDR3 comprises 13 residues. Unmatched junction bases numbered 7, after V lost 10 bases and J lost 6 bases. This CDR3 reads CATRQGLDEKLFF. The CDR3 DNA follows: TGTGCCACCCGACAGGGGTTAGATGAAAAACTGTTTTTT.

The chain is built from TRBV28 and TRBJ2-7; possible D gene TRBD2, 5 bases. V was pared by 3 bases and J by 2 bases, with 11 bases between. The CDR3 is 14 residues long. Germline assignment: CDR1 MDHEN and CDR2 SYDVKM. As DNA, the CDR3 is TGTGCCAGCAGTTTGGTGGCTAGCCCCTACGAGCAGTACTTC. Protein sequence: CASSLVASPYEQYF.

The chain uses TRBV5-1 and TRBJ2-3; TRBD1 is a possible D gene (5 bases). The germline gives CDR1 SGHRS, CDR2 YFSETQ. There are 14 residues in the CDR3. Trimming shortened V by 0 bases and J by 4 bases, and 9 bases separated the two germline ends. The CDR3 region is CASSLALQADTQYF. CDR3 DNA sequence: TGCGCCAGCAGCTTGGCCCTACAGGCAGATACGCAGTATTTT.

V is TRBV25-1 and J is TRBJ2-3; 8 bases map to TRBD1. Germline V gene sequence: CDR1 MGHDK, CDR2 SYGVNS. CDR3 size: 14 residues. With 3 bases clipped from V and 1 base from J, the junction kept 0 bases outside the gene matches. The CDR3 here is CASSETGGTDTQYF. DNA for the CDR3: TGTGCCAGCAGTGAGACAGGGGGCACAGATACGCAGTATTTT.

The rearrangement joins TRBV5-1 to TRBJ2-3; D assignment may be TRBD1 or TRBD2 (5 bases each). This CDR3 contains 13 residues. Trimming stripped 5 bases from V and 2 bases from J, with 9 bases between. CDR1 is SGHRS and CDR2 is YFSETQ in the germline V gene. CDR3 sequence: CASSSGTTDTQYF. In nucleotides, the CDR3 is TGCGCCAGCAGTTCGGGGACCACAGATACGCAGTATTTT.

This clone was observed a single time. V gene TRBV27 combines with J gene TRBJ2-3; 7 bases are a match to TRBD2. The CDR3 totals 15 residues. Germline-derived CDR1 and CDR2 are MNHEY and SMNVEV (reference sequence). V lost 7 bases, J lost 3 bases, and 10 bases stayed unmatched. CDR3 loop: CASITRGAGTDTQYF. As DNA, the CDR3 is TGTGCCAGCATCACTCGGGGAGCGGGGACAGATACGCAGTATTTT.

V usage is TRBV7-3 and J usage is TRBJ2-1; D unclear. The CDR3 has 14 residues. V gave up 2 bases and J gave up 0 bases, with 5 bases separating them. Germline CDR1 SGHTA, CDR2 FQGTGA. The CDR3 DNA is TGTGCCAGCAGCTTATTCGGCTCCTACAATGAGCAGTTCTTC. This encodes CASSLFGSYNEQFF.